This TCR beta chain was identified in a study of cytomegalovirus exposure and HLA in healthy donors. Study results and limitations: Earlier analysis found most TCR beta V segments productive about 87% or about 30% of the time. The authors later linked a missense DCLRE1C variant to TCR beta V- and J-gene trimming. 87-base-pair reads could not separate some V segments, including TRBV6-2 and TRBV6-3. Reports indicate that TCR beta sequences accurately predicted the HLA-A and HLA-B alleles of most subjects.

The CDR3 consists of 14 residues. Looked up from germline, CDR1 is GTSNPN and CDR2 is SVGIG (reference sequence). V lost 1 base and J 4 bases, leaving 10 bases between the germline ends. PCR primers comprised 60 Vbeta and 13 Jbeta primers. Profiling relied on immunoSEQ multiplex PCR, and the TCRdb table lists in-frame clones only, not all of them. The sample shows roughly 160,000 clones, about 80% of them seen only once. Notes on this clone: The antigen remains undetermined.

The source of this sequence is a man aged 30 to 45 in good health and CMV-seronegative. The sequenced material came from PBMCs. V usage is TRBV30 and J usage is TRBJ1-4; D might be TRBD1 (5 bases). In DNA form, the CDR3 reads TGTGCCTGGAGTGATATGGGGGGTAATGAAAAACTGTTTTTT. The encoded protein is CAWSDMGGNEKLFF.